This TCR beta chain was retrieved from a study of monozygotic twins with inflammatory bowel disease. TCRdb re-called the 5' RACE reads and shows each CDR3 protein once, DNA omitted. The sample is made up of 300,000 to 400,000 distinct CDR3 sequences, and the top ten hold approximately 2% of it. The TCR comes from a human donor with ulcerative colitis or Crohn's disease, or a healthy co-twin of an affected twin (not recorded which). Sequenced sample: blood.

This chain's CDR3 is CASVSGDEQYF. This chain links TRBV28 with TRBJ2-7; as DNA is missing, the TRBD1 call by TCRdb cannot be tested. This CDR3 is built from 11 residues. Looked up from germline, CDR1 is MDHEN and CDR2 is SYDVKM.